These 21 T cell receptor beta chains were sequenced from one sample in a study of patients and donors after allogeneic stem cell transplantation (dated by TCRdb to 2018 to 2020). The method behind the library was RT-PCR. Data came from a NextSeq 550. The public reads were reanalyzed by TCRdb: fastp trimming at Q25, MiXCR alignment, in-frame beta chains only. For every CDR3 protein sequence, its rows merge into one entry that carries the most common genes and DNA. The sample yields tens of thousands of distinct CDR3 sequences; 6.8% were counted once. The ten top clones hold about a third of the sample. Specimen: blood, either unsorted or a sorted T cell fraction (not recorded which). Every receptor here comes from a human donor who was either an allogeneic HSCT recipient or a stem cell or donor lymphocyte infusion donor (not recorded which). It is not recorded whose cells these are; they may come from a transplant donor.

This clonotype has just a few counts. The V and J genes are TRBV18 and TRBJ2-7, with D unresolved. Germline lookup yields CDR1 KGHSH and CDR2 LQKENI. With 2 bases removed from V and 7 bases from J, the gap between germline ends came to 21 bases. This CDR3 region has 16 residues. The CDR3 here is CASSPSSDPFLREQYF. The CDR3 DNA follows: TGTGCCAGCTCACCAAGTTCGGACCCGTTTTTGAGGGAGCAGTACTTC. Using reference TRBV18 and TRBJ2-7 for the parts outside the CDR3, the full variable domain is NAGVMQNPRHLVRRRGQEARLRCSPMKGHSHVYWYRQLPEEGLKFMVYLQKENIIDESGMPKERFSAEFPKEGPSILRIQQVVRGDSAAYFCASSPSSDPFLREQYFGPGTRLTVT.

This clonotype was observed at least ten times. The chain links TRBV5-1 to TRBJ1-2; D not certain. The germline gives CDR1 SGHRS, CDR2 YFSETQ. This CDR3 spans 14 amino acids. Trimming removed 0 bases from V and 6 bases from J, with 12 bases in between. The CDR3 sequence is CASSLADQVHGYTF. DNA for the CDR3: TGCGCCAGCAGCTTGGCAGATCAAGTCCATGGCTACACCTTC. Full variable domain (outside the CDR3, taken from reference TRBV5-1 and TRBJ1-2): KAGVTQTPRYLIKTRGQQVTLSCSPISGHRSVSWYQQTPGQGLQFLFEYFSETQRNKGNFPGRFSGRQFSNSRSEMNVSTLELGDSALYLCASSLADQVHGYTFGSGTRLTVV.

This clonotype was found many times. The chain employs TRBV2 and TRBJ1-6; no clear D. This CDR3 is built from 16 residues. Trimming shortened V by 3 bases and J by 7 bases, and 16 bases separated the two germline ends. Germline loops: CDR1 SNHLY, CDR2 FYNNEI. Here the CDR3 reads CASSDRIGGSNSPLHF. CDR3 coding DNA: TGTGCCAGCAGTGATCGGATCGGCGGTTCAAATTCACCCCTCCACTTT. The entire variable domain, with the rest obtained from reference TRBV2 and TRBJ1-6, is as follows: EPEVTQTPSHQVTQMGQEVILRCVPISNHLYFYWYRQILGQKVEFLVSFYNNEISEKSEIFDDQFSVERPDGSNFTLKIRSTKLEDSAMYFCASSDRIGGSNSPLHFGNGTRLTVT.

J is TRBJ2-1 and V is TRBV19; D may be TRBD2 (6 bases). Germline-derived CDR1 and CDR2 are LNHDA and SQIVND (reference sequence). This CDR3 is built from 21 residues. V shed 5 bases and J shed 0 bases, with 29 bases lying between them. The CDR3 is CASSPLARPLPGLSSYNEQFF. DNA for the CDR3: TGTGCCAGTAGTCCCCTTGCCCGGCCCTTGCCGGGACTCAGCTCCTACAATGAGCAGTTCTTC.

This clonotype was detected many times. The rearrangement uses TRBV12-3 or TRBV12-4 and TRBJ2-7, with a tentative D call TRBD1 (5 bases). The CDR3 runs 14 residues. Trimming shortened V by 3 bases and J by 6 bases, and 15 bases separated the two germline ends. DNA of the CDR3: TGTGCCAGCAGTTTTCGTCAGGGCCCGGGCGAGCAGTACTTC. It encodes CASSFRQGPGEQYF.

This clonotype was detected ten times or more. The V call is TRBV7-9, the J call TRBJ2-4; tentative D call: TRBD2 (6 bases). From germline, CDR1 is SEHNR and CDR2 FQNEAQ (reference sequence). Trimming removed 1 base from V and 9 bases from J, with 10 bases in between. The CDR3 totals 13 residues. CDR3 amino acids: CASSLGGESIQYF. The CDR3 bases are TGTGCCAGCAGCTTAGGGGGGGAGTCCATTCAGTACTTC.

The chain uses TRBV7-9 and TRBJ2-5; 7 positions agree with TRBD1. Germline V lookup: CDR1 SEHNR, CDR2 FQNEAQ (reference sequence). V shed 5 bases and J 9 bases; nucleotides not matched to a gene: 12. The CDR3 contains 14 residues. CDR3 bases: TGTGCCAGCAGCACCTCAGGGGGTCCTTATCCCCAGTACTTC. Protein: CASSTSGGPYPQYF.

This clonotype was detected ten times or more. DNA of the CDR3: TGTGCCAGCAGCCACGAGATGGGGGTTACCCAAGAGACCCAGTACTTC. It codes for CASSHEMGVTQETQYF. J is TRBJ2-5 and V is TRBV14; D is tentatively TRBD1 or TRBD2 (5 bases each). CDR1 SGHDN and CDR2 FVKESK come from the germline V gene. V shed 3 bases and J shed 1 base, with 15 bases lying between them. This CDR3 comprises 16 residues. The whole variable domain, filled in from reference TRBV14 and TRBJ2-5, reads EAGVTQFPSHSVIEKGQTVTLRCDPISGHDNLYWYRRVMGKEIKFLLHFVKESKQDESGMPNNRFLAERTGGTYSTLKVQPAELEDSGVYFCASSHEMGVTQETQYFGPGTRLLVL.

This clonotype was seen only a few times. The CDR3 is CASSQGLLGVYNEQFF. In nucleotides, the CDR3 is TGTGCCAGCAGCCAAGGATTACTAGGCGTTTACAATGAGCAGTTCTTC. V usage is TRBV3-1 and J usage is TRBJ2-1, with D possibly matching TRBD2 (5 bases). Trimming removed 1 base from V and 4 bases from J, with 14 bases in between. There are 16 residues in the CDR3. Germline CDR1 LGHDT, CDR2 YNNKEL (reference sequence).

The V call is TRBV7-9, the J call TRBJ2-1; tentatively, D is TRBD2 (5 bases). The CDR3 is 13 amino acids. Trimming stripped 5 bases from V and 9 bases from J, with 14 bases between. Germline assignment: CDR1 SEHNR and CDR2 FQNEAQ (reference sequence). The CDR3 here is CASSMLAVVEQFF. The DNA of the CDR3 is TGTGCCAGCAGCATGCTAGCAGTCGTTGAGCAGTTCTTC.

This clonotype was recorded at least ten times. This rearrangement joins TRBV28 to TRBJ1-1, with 8 bases lining up with TRBD1. Germline lookup yields CDR1 MDHEN and CDR2 SYDVKM. With 2 bases clipped from V and 6 bases from J, the junction kept 8 bases outside the gene matches. This CDR3 is 15 amino acids long. CDR3 bases: TGTGCCAGCAGTTTAAGCGGACAGGGTCGTCCTGAAGCTTTCTTT. Translated: CASSLSGQGRPEAFF.

The chain has TRBV20-1 and TRBJ2-2; unclear D gene. Looked up from germline, CDR1 is DFQATT and CDR2 is SNEGSKA (reference sequence). The V gene lost 3 bases and the J gene lost 4 bases, with 3 bases spanning the gap. This CDR3 spans 11 amino acids. CDR3 nucleotides: TGCAGTGCTAGTTCCACCGGGGAGCTGTTTTTT. This translates into CSASSTGELFF.

This chain joins TRBV7-2 and TRBJ1-4; D perhaps matches TRBD1 (5 bases). Germline lookup yields CDR1 SGHTA and CDR2 FQGNSA. Trimming stripped 1 base from V and 8 bases from J, with 14 bases between. CDR3 length: 15 residues. CDR3 loop: CASSLGWGGGEKLFF. For the CDR3, the DNA is TGTGCCAGCAGCTTAGGATGGGGGGGAGGAGAAAAACTGTTTTTT.

This clonotype turned up a few times. The chain uses TRBV28 and TRBJ2-1; tentative D call: TRBD1 (5 bases). The CDR3 loop spans 15 amino acids. Germline-derived CDR1 and CDR2 are MDHEN and SYDVKM. V lost 3 bases, J lost 0 bases, and 9 bases lay in between. In nucleotides, the CDR3 is TGTGCCAGCAGTTTCGACAGCCGCTCCTACAATGAGCAGTTCTTC. Translation gives CASSFDSRSYNEQFF.

The sample holds many counts of this clonotype. The CDR3 region is CASSPDPTYTGELFF. The CDR3 DNA follows: TGTGCCAGCAGTCCGGATCCAACGTATACCGGGGAGCTGTTTTTT. V gene TRBV28 combines with J gene TRBJ2-2; D is unresolved. The length of the CDR3 is 15 residues. Germline CDR1 MDHEN, CDR2 SYDVKM. Trimming removed 5 bases at V and 5 bases at J, with 15 bases between.

This clonotype was observed a few times. The V gene is TRBV3-1, the J gene TRBJ2-3, with 8 bases matching TRBD1. CDR1 and CDR2 (germline): LGHDT, YNNKEL (reference sequence). V dropped 2 bases and J dropped 3; count of bases not matched to a gene: 1. This CDR3 is built from 14 residues. The CDR3 DNA follows: TGTGCCAGCAGCCAAAGGACAGGGACAGATACGCAGTATTTT. Protein sequence: CASSQRTGTDTQYF.

The CDR3 loop is CASSSDGRGNIQYF. The CDR3 nucleotides read TGTGCCAGCAGTTCGGACGGGCGAGGGAACATTCAGTACTTC. The V and J genes are TRBV28 and TRBJ2-4; a possible D gene is TRBD2 (5 bases). This CDR3 has 14 residues. V was pared by 4 bases and J by 7 bases, with 14 bases between. The germline V gene has CDR1 MDHEN and CDR2 SYDVKM.

The genes are TRBV27 and TRBJ2-1, with 8 bases fitting TRBD2. This CDR3 is 14 amino acids long. Germline-derived CDR1 and CDR2 are MNHEY and SMNVEV (reference sequence). After removal of 6 bases from V and 4 bases from J, the junction contained 5 bases not matched to a gene. The CDR3 spells CASSRSGIYNEQFF. The CDR3 DNA follows: TGTGCCAGCAGCCGTAGCGGGATTTACAATGAGCAGTTCTTC.

This clonotype was recorded many times. This rearrangement joins TRBV10-3 to TRBJ2-3; 10 nucleotides match TRBD2. The CDR3 contains 16 residues. With 0 bases clipped from V and 1 base from J, the junction kept 1 base outside the gene matches. CDR1 ENHRY and CDR2 SYGVKD come from the germline V gene. CDR3 residues: CAISESLAGGTDTQYF. CDR3 nucleotide sequence: TGTGCCATCAGTGAGTCTCTAGCGGGAGGCACAGATACGCAGTATTTT.

Only a few counts were recorded for this clonotype. The chain couples TRBV14 to TRBJ2-7, with D uncertain. The length of the CDR3 is 14 residues. CDR1 SGHDN and CDR2 FVKESK come from the germline V gene. With 0 bases removed from V and 2 bases from J, the gap between germline ends came to 8 bases. CDR3 amino acids: CASSQDVATYEQYF. DNA for the CDR3: TGTGCCAGCAGCCAAGACGTAGCCACCTACGAGCAGTACTTC.

This clonotype has more than one count but fewer than ten. The rearrangement links TRBV27 to TRBJ2-4; 14 bases line up with TRBD2. Germline V gene sequence: CDR1 MNHEY, CDR2 SMNVEV (reference sequence). This CDR3 spans 15 amino acids. Trimming took 5 bases from V and 6 from J; bases not matched to a gene: 3. The CDR3 here is CASSPGLAGGNIQYF. The CDR3 DNA reads TGTGCCAGCAGTCCCGGACTAGCGGGAGGAAACATTCAGTACTTC.